A single sample is the source of the 30 T cell receptor beta chains below, sequenced in a study of CD8+CD57+ T cells in acquired aplastic anemia. The template used for profiling TCR beta VDJ and CDR3 was genomic DNA. TCRdb redid the calling of the reads with MiXCR, one entry per CDR3 protein. The profile shows roughly 290,000 distinct CDR3 sequences, under 65% of them singletons. Patients sequenced had flow cytometry evidence of CD8+CD57+ cell expansion. Specimen: sorted CD4+, CD8+, or CD8+CD57+ T cells (not recorded which) from PBMCs. These receptor sequences come from a human donor with aplastic anemia.

J is TRBJ2-2 and V is TRBV7-9; D not resolved. CDR1 is SEHNR and CDR2 is FQNEAQ in the germline V gene (reference sequence). The CDR3 sequence is 12 residues long. Deletions cut 7 bases from V and 4 bases from J, with 7 bases between. The CDR3 protein is CASNLSTGELFF. For the CDR3, the DNA is TGTGCCAGCAACCTCTCCACCGGGGAGCTGTTTTTT.

V is TRBV7-3 and J is TRBJ1-2, with 7 bases matching TRBD1. Losses at the gene ends were 5 bases for V and 7 bases for J; bases not matched to a gene: 10. This CDR3 has 14 residues. The V gene's germline CDR1 is SGHTA and CDR2 FQGTGA. The CDR3 loop reads CASSPVAGGLGYTF. Here the CDR3 DNA reads TGTGCCAGCAGCCCGGTGGCAGGGGGTCTTGGCTACACCTTC.

The chain recombines TRBV20-1 with TRBJ1-3; D is unresolved. V lost 3 bases and J lost 4, with 13 bases in between. CDR3 length: 14 residues. Germline values: CDR1 DFQATT, CDR2 SNEGSKA (reference sequence). CDR3: CSASNPGRGNTIYF. DNA for the CDR3: TGCAGTGCTAGTAATCCCGGCAGGGGAAACACCATATATTTT.

In its sample, this clonotype was seen many times. The chain is built from TRBV7-2 and TRBJ2-7, with 10 bases fitting TRBD2. The length of the CDR3 is 13 residues. The junction had 1 base not matched to a gene; V was cut back by 4 bases and J by 4 bases. Germline CDR1 is SGHTA and CDR2 is FQGNSA. The CDR3 DNA reads as TGTGCCAGCAGCTCAGCGGGGGGGTACGAGCAGTACTTC. It yields the protein CASSSAGGYEQYF. The entire variable domain, with the rest obtained from reference TRBV7-2 and TRBJ2-7, is as follows: GAGVSQSPSNKVTEKGKDVELRCDPISGHTALYWYRQSLGQGLEFLIYFQGNSAPDKSGLPSDRFSAERTGGSVSTLTIQRTQQEDSAVYLCASSSAGGYEQYFGPGTRLTVT.

In regard to this clonotype: A much larger clone is a single base away; this may be a read error. This rearrangement joins TRBV3-1 to TRBJ2-2; D is unresolved. Germline V gene lookup returns CDR1 LGHDT and CDR2 YNNKEL (reference sequence). The CDR3 sequence is 12 residues long. Trimming took off 0 bases at V and 7 bases at J, with 3 bases between the two ends. In DNA form, the CDR3 reads TGTGCCAGCAGCCAAGAGCACGGGGAGCTGTTTTTT. This sequence encodes CASSQEHGELFF. The whole variable domain, filled in from reference TRBV3-1 and TRBJ2-2, reads DTAVSQTPKYLVTQMGNDKSIKCEQNLGHDTMYWYKQDSKKFLKIMFSYNNKELIINETVPNRFSPKSPDKAHLNLHINSLELGDSAVYFCASSQEHGELFFGEGSRLTVL.

Only one count was recorded for this clonotype. This may be a read error: a much more frequent sequence differs by one nucleotide. The chain uses TRBV7-3 and TRBJ1-4; D might be TRBD1 (5 bases). Looked up from germline, CDR1 is SGHTA and CDR2 is FQGTGA. The CDR3 extends over 18 amino acids. The CDR3 DNA is TGCGCCAGCAGCCAAGATTCCACCAGGGCTGCAACTAATGCAAAACTGTTTTTT. It yields the protein CASSQDSTRAATNAKLFF.

This clonotype appeared many times. The chain couples TRBV7-6 to TRBJ1-5; D not certain. CDR1 is SGHVS, CDR2 FNYEAQ, per germline. The CDR3 covers 13 residues. Trimming stripped 0 bases from V and 7 bases from J, with 7 bases between. CDR3 DNA: TGTGCCAGCAGCTTAGCGAGAAGCCAGCCCCAGCATTTT. Encoded protein: CASSLARSQPQHF.

This clonotype was counted many times. The rearrangement uses TRBV20-1 and TRBJ1-2; TRBD1 matches at 9 bases. The junction had 13 bases not matched to a gene; V was cut back by 7 bases and J by 7 bases. This CDR3 is 14 amino acids long. Germline-derived CDR1 and CDR2 are DFQATT and SNEGSKA (reference sequence). The CDR3 is CSVNPGTGRFGYTF. CDR3 DNA sequence: TGCAGTGTAAACCCCGGGACAGGGAGGTTTGGCTACACCTTC.

The table lists this clonotype with many counts. This chain uses TRBV5-8 with TRBJ2-3; 9 positions agree with TRBD2. Trimming at V came to 4 bases and at J to 3 bases, leaving 6 bases not matched to a gene. Looked up from germline, CDR1 is SGHTS and CDR2 is YDEGEE. The CDR3 is made up of 15 amino acids. CDR3 DNA sequence: TGTGCCAGCAGCGCAAGCGGGAGGATGACAGATACGCAGTATTTT. Translation gives CASSASGRMTDTQYF.

In this sample, this clonotype turned up many times. V is TRBV12-5 and J is TRBJ2-3, with 7 bases aligning to TRBD2. V gave up 1 base and J gave up 4 bases; unmatched junction bases: 5. CDR1 and CDR2 (germline): LGHNT, FRNRAP. The CDR3 consists of 15 residues. CDR3 amino acids: CASGLAGGMADTQYF. For the CDR3, the DNA is TGTGCTAGTGGTTTGGCGGGGGGTATGGCAGATACGCAGTATTTT.

The V call is TRBV19, the J call TRBJ1-5; perhaps TRBD1 as D (6 bases). Germline V gene data show CDR1 as LNHDA and CDR2 as SQIVND (reference sequence). This CDR3 is built from 16 residues. V lost 5 bases, J lost 1 base, and 15 bases lay in between. CDR3 region: CASSAGGGTSNQPQHF. CDR3 nucleotides: TGTGCCAGTAGTGCAGGAGGGGGGACGAGCAATCAGCCCCAGCATTTT.

Concerning this clonotype itself: A clone one base away is much larger, so this may be a read error. This sequence joins TRBV10-3 and TRBJ2-3, with 13 bases matching TRBD2. Germline assignment: CDR1 ENHRY and CDR2 SYGVKD. The CDR3 is 15 amino acids. J gave up 5 bases and V 5 bases, and 4 bases lay outside the gene matches. The chain's CDR3 is CAISSGLAGEDTQYF. The CDR3 nucleotides read TGTGCCATCAGTTCCGGACTAGCGGGGGAAGATACGCAGTATTTT.

Comments on this clonotype: A junction end diverges from the germline sequence, so it may reflect a read error. V is TRBV7-8 and J is TRBJ2-7; D is unclear. The CDR3 has 13 amino acids. CDR1 is SGHVS, CDR2 FQNEAQ, per germline. CDR3 bases: TGCGCCAGCAGCCAAGATCTCGTCTACGAGCAGTACTTC. Protein product: CASSQDLVYEQYF.

The genes are TRBV20-1 and TRBJ2-6; D might be TRBD1 (5 bases). The CDR3 sequence is 17 residues long. V lost 0 bases and J lost 0, with 12 bases in between. Germline assignment: CDR1 DFQATT and CDR2 SNEGSKA (reference sequence). CDR3 DNA: TGCAGTGCTAGAGATCAGCAGGGAAGCTCTGGGGCCAACGTCCTGACTTTC. Translating gives CSARDQQGSSGANVLTF.

The V gene is TRBV7-3, the J gene TRBJ2-1; D possibly corresponds to TRBD1 (5 bases). The CDR3 runs to 15 residues. Trimming removed 3 bases from V and 5 bases from J, with 14 bases in between. The germline gives CDR1 SGHTA, CDR2 FQGTGA. CDR3 loop: CASSFVGGADNEQFF. CDR3 nucleotides: TGTGCCAGCAGCTTTGTAGGTGGGGCTGACAATGAGCAGTTCTTC.

V gene TRBV4-2 combines with J gene TRBJ1-6; 7 nucleotides line up with TRBD1. Per the germline V gene, CDR1 is LGHNA and CDR2 is YNFKEQ. The CDR3 consists of 13 residues. The junction had 7 bases not matched to a gene; V was cut back by 4 bases and J by 13 bases. DNA of the CDR3: TGTGCCAGCAGCCCCCTTGGGACAGAGCCCCTCCACTTT. This gives the protein CASSPLGTEPLHF.

This clonotype was observed many times. V usage is TRBV10-3 and J usage is TRBJ2-1, with 13 positions matching TRBD2. The CDR3 spans 16 residues. Unmatched junction bases numbered 6, after V lost 3 bases and J lost 7 bases. Germline V lookup: CDR1 ENHRY, CDR2 SYGVKD. CDR3: CAISDPGLAGRNEQFF. The CDR3 coding sequence is TGTGCCATCAGTGATCCGGGACTAGCGGGACGGAATGAGCAGTTCTTC.

The chain combines TRBV2 with TRBJ1-4; D gene ambiguous. Looked up from germline, CDR1 is SNHLY and CDR2 is FYNNEI. Trimming took off 3 bases at V and 8 bases at J, with 4 bases between the two ends. This CDR3 comprises 11 residues. In nucleotides, the CDR3 is TGTGCCAGCAGTGAGGGCGAAAAACTGTTTTTT. Protein product: CASSEGEKLFF.

The CDR3 bases are TGTGCCAGCAGAAAAGACAGAACCGACAATGAGCAGTTCTTC. Its translation is CASRKDRTDNEQFF. This chain uses TRBV7-9 with TRBJ2-1, with D possibly TRBD1 on 5 matching bases. The V end lost 6 bases, the J end lost 5 bases, and 14 bases lay between the germline ends. This CDR3 has 14 residues. Per germline, CDR1 SEHNR and CDR2 FQNEAQ (reference sequence). The complete variable domain, with remaining parts taken from reference TRBV7-9 and TRBJ2-1, reads DTGVSQNPRHKITKRGQNVTFRCDPISEHNRLYWYRQTLGQGPEFLTYFQNEAQLEKSRLLSDRFSAERPKGSFSTLEIQRTEQGDSAMYLCASRKDRTDNEQFFGPGTRLTVL.

This sequence joins TRBV2 and TRBJ1-2, with TRBD1 matching 10 bases. J lost 10 bases, V lost 7 bases, and 3 bases had no gene match. The CDR3 covers 11 residues. Germline V CDR1 and CDR2: SNHLY, FYNNEI. Written as DNA, the CDR3 is TGTGCCAGCAAAGGGACAGGGGACTACACCTTC. Amino acid sequence: CASKGTGDYTF.

The chain is built from TRBV10-3 and TRBJ2-7, with D perhaps matching TRBD2 (5 bases). Germline V gene data show CDR1 as ENHRY and CDR2 as SYGVKD. This CDR3 is built from 14 residues. With 10 bases removed from V and 3 bases from J, the gap between germline ends came to 19 bases. The CDR3, as DNA: TGTGCCACCGTTCTCGGGGATCACTACTACGAGCAGTACTTC. Its translation: CATVLGDHYYEQYF.

CDR3 in amino acids: CASSYSTGRVNTEAFF. The CDR3 nucleotides read TGTGCCAGCAGTTACTCTACAGGGAGAGTGAACACTGAAGCTTTCTTT. The chain joins TRBV6-1 to TRBJ1-1; TRBD1 is a possible D gene (6 bases). Looked up from germline, CDR1 is MNHNS and CDR2 is SASEGT. The CDR3 totals 16 residues. Trimming left V 5 bases short and J 0 bases short, with 16 bases between.

Concerning this clonotype itself: The junction shows a germline mismatch at one end, possibly a read error. The chain carries TRBV20-1 and TRBJ2-5; D assignment may be TRBD1 or TRBD2 (5 bases each). Per the germline V gene, CDR1 is DFQATT and CDR2 is SNEGSKA (reference sequence). The CDR3 loop spans 13 amino acids. CDR3 DNA: TGCAGTGCTCAGAGGACTGAGTCGGGGACCCGGTACTTC. Protein sequence: CSAQRTESGTRYF.

This clonotype was seen many times. V usage is TRBV11-2 and J usage is TRBJ1-3; weak D call: TRBD1 (6 bases). The CDR3 sequence is 16 residues long. The germline V and J ends were trimmed by 5 bases and 2 bases, with 16 bases remaining between them. The germline V gene has CDR1 SGHAT and CDR2 FQNNGV. The CDR3 nucleotides read TGTGCCAGCAGCCTCAGCTGGGGGGACACTGGAAACACCATATATTTT. This sequence encodes CASSLSWGDTGNTIYF. The full variable domain, rest sourced from reference TRBV11-2 and TRBJ1-3, is EAGVAQSPRYKIIEKRQSVAFWCNPISGHATLYWYQQILGQGPKLLIQFQNNGVVDDSQLPKDRFSAERLKGVDSTLKIQPAKLEDSAVYLCASSLSWGDTGNTIYFGEGSWLTVV.

CDR3 amino acids: CASRPSGPSYEQYF. In DNA form, the CDR3 reads TGTGCCAGCCGACCTTCAGGGCCCTCCTACGAGCAGTACTTC. The chain recombines TRBV6-2 or TRBV6-3 with TRBJ2-7; a possible D gene is TRBD1 (5 bases). V gave up 8 bases and J gave up 0 bases, with 14 bases separating them. This CDR3 has 14 residues. Germline V CDR1 and CDR2: MNHEY, SVGEGT.

V and J are TRBV9 and TRBJ1-1; possible D gene TRBD1, 5 bases. Trimming took off 0 bases at V and 4 bases at J, with 13 bases between the two ends. This CDR3 has 15 amino acids. Germline V gene data show CDR1 as SGDLS and CDR2 as YYNGEE. In DNA, the CDR3 is TGTGCCAGCAGCGTAGGGGGCAGTGGAGTCACTGAAGCTTTCTTT. This sequence encodes CASSVGGSGVTEAFF.

This clonotype appeared a few times. The chain couples TRBV29-1 to TRBJ2-5; D is uncertain. The germline V and J ends were trimmed by 4 bases and 5 bases, with 17 bases remaining between them. Germline lookup yields CDR1 SQVTM and CDR2 ANQGSEA. CDR3 size: 14 residues. The CDR3 DNA sequence: TGCAGCGTTGCGTCTAACGCCGGAGCTGAGACCCAGTACTTC. It translates to CSVASNAGAETQYF.

This clonotype was counted a single time. At one end the junction does not follow the germline gene, possibly because of a read error. The V gene is TRBV10-3, the J gene TRBJ1-1, with D possibly TRBD1 on 6 matching bases. Germline V CDR1 and CDR2: ENHRY, SYGVKD. The CDR3 covers 14 residues. CDR3 region: CASTLRTENTGAFF. The DNA for the CDR3 is TGTGCCAGCACCTTAAGGACAGAGAACACTGGAGCTTTCTTT.

This clonotype has more than one count but fewer than ten. V is TRBV2 and J is TRBJ1-6; D might be TRBD1 (5 bases). CDR1 and CDR2 (germline): SNHLY, FYNNEI. The CDR3 runs to 13 residues. Trimming took 6 bases from V and 10 from J, leaving 13 bases between them. CDR3 sequence (DNA): TGTGCCAGCAGGCCCAGGGAGGAATCACCCCTCCACTTT. Amino acids: CASRPREESPLHF.

Worth noting for this clonotype: A much larger clone differs from this one at a single base, so this may be a read error. This chain connects TRBV9 to TRBJ1-2, with 9 bases identical to TRBD1. The CDR3 consists of 13 residues. Germline assignment: CDR1 SGDLS and CDR2 YYNGEE. The CDR3 protein is CASSVTGGSGYAF. CDR3 coding DNA: TGTGCCAGCAGCGTAACAGGGGGCTCTGGCTACGCCTTC.